The 14 T cell receptor beta chains presented below share a single source sample, sequenced in a study of metastatic and nonmetastatic thyroid tumors. None of the patients had undergone any treatment ahead of thyroid surgery. Using MiXCR, TCRdb re-called clones from the PCR reads. The sample holds about 14,000 clones, around 3.6% seen once. Specimen: tumor tissue. The receptors here all came from a female donor with papillary thyroid cancer or a benign thyroid nodule (not recorded which). Some clones in this sample may be carry-over from other donors' samples.

On this clone: Other DNA sequences from this sample encode an identical CDR3 as well. The J gene is TRBJ2-1, the V gene TRBV19; maybe TRBD2 (5 bases). The CDR3 is 12 residues long. Germline V gives CDR1 LNHDA, CDR2 SQIVND (reference sequence). The germline V and J ends were trimmed by 3 bases and 8 bases, with 8 bases remaining between them. CDR3 DNA sequence: TGTGCCAGTAGTATTGGCGGGCATGAGCAGTTCTTC. This sequence encodes CASSIGGHEQFF.

This sequence joins TRBV5-1 and TRBJ1-1, with D perhaps matching TRBD1 (6 bases). The CDR3 contains 14 residues. Germline V lookup: CDR1 SGHRS, CDR2 YFSETQ. Trimming removed 4 bases from V and 4 bases from J, with 14 bases in between. The CDR3 nucleotides are TGCGCCAGCAGCAAACAGGGTAGTATCACTGAAGCTTTCTTT. Encoded protein: CASSKQGSITEAFF.

This clone has a handful of counts. The chain links TRBV7-2 to TRBJ2-7, with 14 bases that match TRBD2. The germline gives CDR1 SGHTA, CDR2 FQGNSA. After removal of 4 bases from V and 6 bases from J, the junction contained 2 bases not matched to a gene. The CDR3 is 14 residues long. The CDR3 DNA is TGTGCCAGCAGCTGGACTAGCGGGAGGCCCGAGCAGTACTTC. Residues: CASSWTSGRPEQYF.

There are a few counts of this clone. V usage is TRBV6-5 and J usage is TRBJ1-5; D gene uncertain. This CDR3 has 15 amino acids. CDR1 MNHEY and CDR2 SVGAGI come from the germline V gene. Between the trimmed V and J ends, which lost 4 bases and 0 bases, there was a span of 10 bases. The CDR3 sequence: CASSFQAHSNQPQHF. The DNA of the CDR3 is TGTGCCAGCAGTTTCCAGGCTCATAGCAATCAGCCCCAGCATTTT.

The chain is built from TRBV3-1 and TRBJ2-1; the D gene is possibly TRBD2 (5 bases). The ends were cut back, 4 bases at V and 7 bases at J, with 14 bases in the middle. The germline gives CDR1 LGHDT, CDR2 YNNKEL (reference sequence). CDR3 length: 14 residues. CDR3 in DNA: TGTGCCAGCAGCCTGCCGGGGTCTCAGAATGAGCAGTTCTTC. Its translation is CASSLPGSQNEQFF.

This clone turned up a few times. One end of the junction fails to match germline, which may point to a read error. V usage is TRBV20-1 and J usage is TRBJ1-1; 12 bases fit TRBD1. This CDR3 is 17 amino acids long. CDR1 and CDR2 from the germline V gene are DFQATT and SNEGSKA (reference sequence). This CDR3 is CNARDVRDRGRSTEAFF. For the CDR3, the DNA is TGCAATGCTAGAGACGTCCGGGACAGGGGGCGCTCCACTGAAGCTTTCTTT.

This clone showed up just a few times. V usage is TRBV9 and J usage is TRBJ1-2; D unclear. CDR3 length: 13 residues. V was cut by 4 bases and J by 5 bases, with 12 bases left in between. Germline lookup yields CDR1 SGDLS and CDR2 YYNGEE. Written as DNA, the CDR3 is TGTGCCAGCAGCTCACCGCCTGCGTATGGCTACACCTTC. Its protein product is CASSSPPAYGYTF.

Only a few counts were recorded for this clone. V and J are TRBV2 and TRBJ1-6; 9 nucleotides match TRBD1. Germline CDR1 SNHLY, CDR2 FYNNEI. The CDR3 extends over 13 amino acids. V lost 7 bases to trimming and J lost 8 bases; unmatched junction nucleotides: 3. The CDR3 coding sequence is TGTGCCAGCACCTGGACAGGGGATTCACCCCTCCACTTT. Amino acids: CASTWTGDSPLHF.

The chain combines TRBV12-3 or TRBV12-4 with TRBJ2-1, with D uncertain. V was cut by 2 bases and J by 4 bases, with 3 bases left in between. The CDR3 contains 12 residues. CDR3 amino acids: CASSLRYNEQFF. The CDR3 region has the DNA TGTGCCAGCAGTTTAAGGTACAATGAGCAGTTCTTC.

This chain links TRBV5-1 with TRBJ2-6; unclear D gene. The CDR3 runs to 15 residues. Trimming shortened V by 0 bases and J by 2 bases, and 6 bases separated the two germline ends. Germline V lookup: CDR1 SGHRS, CDR2 YFSETQ. CDR3 sequence reads: CASSLGRTGANVLTF. CDR3 sequence (DNA): TGCGCCAGCAGCTTGGGGAGAACTGGGGCCAACGTCCTGACTTTC.

This clone was counted many times. The J gene is TRBJ1-2, the V gene TRBV6-1; no firm D call. The germline V and J ends were trimmed by 5 bases and 9 bases, with 19 bases remaining between them. This CDR3 comprises 14 residues. From germline, CDR1 is MNHNS and CDR2 SASEGT. CDR3 nucleotide sequence: TGTGCCAGCAGTTTCGGCACTCCGAGGGATAGCTACACCTTC. It is translated as CASSFGTPRDSYTF.

The chain uses TRBV27 and TRBJ1-5, with D possibly TRBD1 on 6 matching bases. Germline V gene lookup returns CDR1 MNHEY and CDR2 SMNVEV (reference sequence). The CDR3 runs 14 residues. V shed 5 bases and J shed 3 bases, with 11 bases lying between them. Here the CDR3 reads CASSPQGDNQPQHF. The CDR3 DNA sequence: TGTGCCAGCAGTCCACAGGGTGACAATCAGCCCCAGCATTTT.

This clone appeared a few times. The V gene is TRBV2, the J gene TRBJ2-1; 9 bases are a match to TRBD2. V shed 0 bases, J shed 6 bases, and the junction held 6 bases outside the gene matches. CDR3 length: 16 residues. Looked up from germline, CDR1 is SNHLY and CDR2 is FYNNEI. CDR3 loop: CASSEAQAGGVNEQFF. The DNA for the CDR3 is TGTGCCAGCAGTGAAGCGCAAGCGGGGGGAGTCAATGAGCAGTTCTTC.

The V call is TRBV30, the J call TRBJ2-5, with 8 bases matching TRBD2. Looked up from germline, CDR1 is GTSNPN and CDR2 is SVGIG (reference sequence). The junction had 8 bases not matched to a gene; V was cut back by 0 bases and J by 5 bases. The length of the CDR3 is 15 residues. The CDR3 nucleotides are TGTGCCTGGAGTGTACGGACTAGCCTGAGTGAGACCCAGTACTTC. It yields the protein CAWSVRTSLSETQYF.